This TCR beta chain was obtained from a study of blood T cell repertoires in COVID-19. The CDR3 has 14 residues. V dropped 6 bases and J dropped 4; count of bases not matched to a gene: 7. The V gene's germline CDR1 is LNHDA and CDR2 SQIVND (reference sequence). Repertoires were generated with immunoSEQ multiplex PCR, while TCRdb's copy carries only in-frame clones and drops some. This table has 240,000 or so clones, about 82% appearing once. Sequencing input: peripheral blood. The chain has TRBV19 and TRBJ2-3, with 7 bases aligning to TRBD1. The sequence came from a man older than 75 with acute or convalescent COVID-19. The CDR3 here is CASSNRGESDTQYF. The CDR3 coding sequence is TGTGCCAGTAGCAACAGGGGAGAGTCAGATACGCAGTATTTT.